The 13 T cell receptor beta chains below come from one sample, sequenced in a study of cytomegalovirus exposure and HLA in healthy donors. PCR was performed using 60 Vbeta and 13 Jbeta primers. Method: immunoSEQ multiplex PCR; TCRdb's copy keeps in-frame clones and lacks some. Seen here are 150,000 to 200,000 clones, about 86% observed once, and the top ten hold about 2.2%. The sample comprised PBMCs. These receptor sequences come from a woman in her 30s in good health and CMV-seronegative.

The chain employs TRBV6-5 and TRBJ1-1, with D perhaps matching TRBD1 (6 bases). The CDR3 has 14 residues. CDR1 and CDR2 from the germline V gene are MNHEY and SVGAGI. Trimming left V 6 bases short and J 0 bases short, with 11 bases between. CDR3 DNA sequence: TGTGCCAGCAGCATCACAGGGATGAACACTGAAGCTTTCTTT. Amino acid sequence: CASSITGMNTEAFF.

The chain employs TRBV27 and TRBJ2-5, with TRBD1 matching 7 bases. Germline V gives CDR1 MNHEY, CDR2 SMNVEV (reference sequence). This CDR3 spans 20 amino acids. J lost 2 bases, V lost 3 bases, and 21 bases had no gene match. The CDR3 DNA is TGTGCCAGCAGTTTGAGACAGGGCTTTACTTGGGGGTTGGGACAAGAGACCCAGTACTTC. Translating gives CASSLRQGFTWGLGQETQYF.

The chain recombines TRBV5-8 with TRBJ2-7; D is possibly TRBD1 (6 bases). Trimming stripped 2 bases from V and 6 bases from J, with 15 bases between. The CDR3 consists of 14 residues. Germline lookup yields CDR1 SGHTS and CDR2 YDEGEE. The CDR3 nucleotides read TGTGCCAGCAGCTTCGACAGGACTTATCGCGAGCAGTACTTC. It translates to CASSFDRTYREQYF. The variable domain in full, completed from reference TRBV5-8 and TRBJ2-7, reads EAGVTQSPTHLIKTRGQQATLRCSPISGHTSVYWYQQALGLGLQFLLWYDEGEERNRGNFPPRFSGRQFPNYSSELNVNALELEDSALYLCASSFDRTYREQYFGPGTRLTVT.

This clone turned up a few times. At one end the junction does not follow the germline gene, possibly because of a read error. The chain recombines TRBV7-2 with TRBJ2-6, with D tentatively TRBD1 (5 bases). Germline V gives CDR1 SGHTA, CDR2 FQGNSA. CDR3 length: 16 residues. CDR3 sequence: CASSTRALSGANGLTF. The CDR3 region has the DNA TGTGCCAGCAGTACCAGGGCCCTCTCTGGGGCCAACGGCCTGACTTTC.

The genes are TRBV28 and TRBJ1-6; D may be TRBD1 (6 bases). The CDR3 runs 12 residues. CDR1 and CDR2 (germline): MDHEN, SYDVKM. The chain's CDR3 is CASGVGNSPLHF. CDR3 DNA: TGTGCTTCAGGGGTCGGTAATTCACCCCTCCACTTT. Combining the CDR3 with reference TRBV28 and TRBJ1-6 gives the whole variable domain DVKVTQSSRYLVKRTGEKVFLECVQDMDHENMFWYRQDPGLGLRLIYFSYDVKMKEKGDIPEGYSVSREKKERFSLILESASTNQTSMYLCASGVGNSPLHFGNGTRLTVT.

Worth noting for this clone: Other nucleotide sequences from this sample produce the same CDR3. The chain uses TRBV27 and TRBJ2-7; D ambiguous. The V end was cut by 2 bases, the J end by 3 bases, with 8 bases between. Germline V lookup: CDR1 MNHEY, CDR2 SMNVEV (reference sequence). The CDR3 is made up of 13 amino acids. CDR3 coding DNA: TGTGCCAGCAGTTTAGGTCGGAGCTACGAGCAGTACTTC. This translates into CASSLGRSYEQYF.

The gene calls are TRBV2 and TRBJ1-5, with unresolved D. This CDR3 spans 12 amino acids. Germline lookup yields CDR1 SNHLY and CDR2 FYNNEI. Trimming cost V 7 bases and J 4 bases, with 8 bases left between them. The CDR3 here is CASTAGNQPQHF. CDR3 bases: TGTGCCAGCACCGCGGGTAATCAGCCCCAGCATTTT.

In regard to this clone: The same CDR3 arises from other DNA sequences in this sample as well. V and J are TRBV9 and TRBJ2-1; 8 nucleotides match TRBD2. After removal of 0 bases from V and 9 bases from J, the junction contained 5 bases not matched to a gene. The CDR3 length is 14 residues. Per the germline V gene, CDR1 is SGDLS and CDR2 is YYNGEE. The CDR3 nucleotides are TGTGCCAGCAGCGTAGGGCTAGCGGGTATTGAGCAGTTCTTC. It specifies CASSVGLAGIEQFF. The whole variable domain, remainder taken from reference TRBV9 and TRBJ2-1, is DSGVTQTPKHLITATGQRVTLRCSPRSGDLSVYWYQQSLDQGLQFLIQYYNGEERAKGNILERFSAQQFPDLHSELNLSSLELGDSALYFCASSVGLAGIEQFFGPGTRLTVL.

The chain links TRBV4-2 to TRBJ1-5; no firm D call. Per the germline V gene, CDR1 is LGHNA and CDR2 is YNFKEQ. The CDR3 covers 12 residues. Trimming left V 0 bases short and J 10 bases short, with 7 bases between. For the CDR3, the DNA is TGTGCCAGCAGCCAAGAGCGGGGTCCCCAGCATTTT. This translates into CASSQERGPQHF.

The rearrangement uses TRBV4-1 and TRBJ2-1; TRBD2 agrees at 11 bases. The CDR3 is made up of 14 amino acids. The ends lost 1 base at V and 9 bases at J; junction bases unmatched: 2. Germline V gene sequence: CDR1 MGHRA, CDR2 YSYEKL. This CDR3 is CASSQGLAGTEQFF. The CDR3 DNA is TGCGCCAGCAGCCAAGGACTAGCGGGGACTGAGCAGTTCTTC.

The count of this clone is one. The chain joins TRBV6-5 to TRBJ2-5; D may be TRBD1 (7 bases). This CDR3 comprises 14 residues. The V gene lost 2 bases and the J gene lost 5 bases, with 12 bases spanning the gap. Germline V gene data show CDR1 as MNHEY and CDR2 as SVGAGI. The CDR3 region has the DNA TGTGCCAGCAGTTACCCAGGGGGGAGTGAGACCCAGTACTTC. It is translated as CASSYPGGSETQYF.

This sequence joins TRBV28 and TRBJ1-2, with D possibly TRBD1 on 6 matching bases. Germline lookup yields CDR1 MDHEN and CDR2 SYDVKM. Trimming took off 8 bases at V and 0 bases at J, with 13 bases between the two ends. The CDR3 length is 14 residues. CDR3 loop: CASSAGATNYGYTF. In nucleotides, the CDR3 is TGTGCCAGCTCAGCGGGGGCTACTAACTATGGCTACACCTTC.

The rearrangement uses TRBV19 and TRBJ2-5; the match to TRBD2 covers 10 bases. Germline V gives CDR1 LNHDA, CDR2 SQIVND (reference sequence). Trimming removed 2 bases from V and 2 bases from J; junction bases left unmatched: 14. The CDR3 is 19 residues long. Written as DNA, the CDR3 is TGTGCCAGTAGTATACGGGCTAGCGGGGGATTTCAAGGGCAAGAGACCCAGTACTTC. It translates to CASSIRASGGFQGQETQYF. Together with reference TRBV19 and TRBJ2-5, the CDR3 gives the full variable domain: DGGITQSPKYLFRKEGQNVTLSCEQNLNHDAMYWYRQDPGQGLRLIYYSQIVNDFQKGDIAEGYSVSREKKESFPLTVTSAQKNPTAFYLCASSIRASGGFQGQETQYFGPGTRLLVL.